This is a list of T cell receptor beta chains from one sample in a study of blood T cell repertoires in COVID-19. Some clones are missing from TCRdb's copy, which holds only in-frame ones; the method was immunoSEQ multiplex PCR. The data hold 400,000 to 450,000 clones, with roughly 88% observed a single time. The material sequenced was peripheral blood. The source is a woman in her 50s with COVID-19, enrolled during active disease. CDR3s include the opening cysteine and the closing phenylalanine or tryptophan. A D gene is named only where the DNA matches it firmly. Expanded clones get a size class; other rows say once, few or many, or leave the size out.

abundance: NA
d_gene: TRBD1
j_gene: TRBJ1-2
v_gene: TRBV28
CDR3aa: CASSLLGTAYGYTF
CDR3nt: TGTGCCAGCAGTTTATTGGGGACAGCATATGGCTACACCTTC

abundance: NA
d_gene: TRBD1
j_gene: TRBJ1-6
v_gene: TRBV5-6
CDR3aa: CASSGGVGGSPLHF
CDR3nt: TGTGCCAGCAGCGGCGGGGTAGGGGGCTCACCCCTCCACTTT

abundance: NA
d_gene: NA
j_gene: TRBJ1-1
v_gene: TRBV19
CDR3aa: CASSIQAQGAMNTEAFF
CDR3nt: TGTGCCAGTAGTATACAGGCACAGGGTGCAATGAACACTGAAGCTTTCTTT

abundance: NA
d_gene: NA
j_gene: TRBJ2-1
v_gene: TRBV6-5
CDR3aa: CATLFGGSYNEQFF
CDR3nt: TGTGCCACCTTATTTGGCGGCTCCTACAATGAGCAGTTCTTC

abundance: NA
d_gene: NA
j_gene: TRBJ1-1
v_gene: TRBV6-5
CDR3aa: CATRERGDEAFF
CDR3nt: TGTGCCACCCGAGAGCGGGGGGATGAAGCTTTCTTT

abundance: many
d_gene: NA
j_gene: TRBJ2-1
v_gene: TRBV7-3
CDR3aa: CASSLGDLQFF
CDR3nt: TGTGCCAGCAGCTTAGGAGACCTCCAGTTCTTC

abundance: few
d_gene: NA
j_gene: TRBJ2-7
v_gene: TRBV5-1
CDR3aa: CASSYAGSYEQYF
CDR3nt: TGCGCCAGCAGCTATGCGGGCTCCTACGAGCAGTACTTC

abundance: NA
d_gene: TRBD1
j_gene: TRBJ2-6
v_gene: TRBV2
CDR3aa: CAIWTGGASGANVLTF
CDR3nt: TGTGCCATCTGGACAGGGGGTGCCTCTGGGGCCAACGTCCTGACTTTC

abundance: NA
d_gene: NA
j_gene: TRBJ2-5
v_gene: TRBV5-4
CDR3aa: CASSFKGEETQYF
CDR3nt: TGTGCCAGCAGCTTCAAAGGGGAAGAGACCCAGTACTTC

abundance: NA
d_gene: NA
j_gene: TRBJ2-5
v_gene: TRBV5-6
CDR3aa: CASSLAVFQETQYF
CDR3nt: TGTGCCAGCAGCTTGGCGGTATTCCAAGAGACCCAGTACTTC

abundance: NA
d_gene: NA
j_gene: TRBJ1-1
v_gene: TRBV27
CDR3aa: CASRPLYPGPSGFF
CDR3nt: TGTGCCAGCAGACCCCTCTACCCGGGTCCCTCGGGTTTCTTT

abundance: NA
d_gene: NA
j_gene: TRBJ1-1
v_gene: TRBV7-2
CDR3aa: CAGVAGAMNTEAFF
CDR3nt: TGTGCCGGGGTGGCGGGGGCAATGAACACTGAAGCTTTCTTT

abundance: NA
d_gene: TRBD1
j_gene: TRBJ2-1
v_gene: TRBV6-4
CDR3aa: CASSLRTGTYNEQFF
CDR3nt: TGTGCCAGCAGTCTCCGGACAGGGACATACAATGAGCAGTTCTTC

abundance: NA
d_gene: TRBD2
j_gene: TRBJ2-3
v_gene: TRBV3-1/TRBV3-2
CDR3aa: CASSQEGLAVDTQYF
CDR3nt: TGTGCCAGCAGCCAAGAGGGACTAGCGGTAGATACGCAGTATTTT

abundance: NA
d_gene: NA
j_gene: TRBJ1-1
v_gene: TRBV21-1
CDR3aa: CASSTRQGHTEAFF
CDR3nt: TGTGCCAGCAGCACAAGACAGGGGCACACTGAAGCTTTCTTT

abundance: once
d_gene: NA
j_gene: TRBJ1-4
v_gene: TRBV10-3
CDR3aa: CAISESAAGNEKLFF
CDR3nt: TGTGCCATCAGTGAATCGGCGGCAGGGAATGAAAAACTGTTTTTT

abundance: NA
d_gene: NA
j_gene: TRBJ1-3
v_gene: TRBV7-2
CDR3aa: CASSLGGFSGNTIYF
CDR3nt: TGTGCCAGCAGCTTAGGAGGTTTCTCTGGAAACACCATATATTTT

abundance: once
d_gene: NA
j_gene: TRBJ1-4
v_gene: TRBV7-9
CDR3aa: CASSLSATNEKLFF
CDR3nt: TGTGCCAGCAGCTTGAGTGCAACTAATGAAAAACTGTTTTTT

abundance: NA
d_gene: NA
j_gene: TRBJ1-3
v_gene: TRBV6-5
CDR3aa: CASSYVGGKSGNTIYF
CDR3nt: TGTGCCAGCAGTTACGTGGGAGGAAAATCTGGAAACACCATATATTTT

abundance: NA
d_gene: TRBD1
j_gene: TRBJ2-1
v_gene: TRBV5-1
CDR3aa: CASSLETGSHSYNEQFF
CDR3nt: TGCGCCAGCAGCTTGGAGACAGGGTCCCACTCCTACAATGAGCAGTTCTTC

abundance: NA
d_gene: NA
j_gene: TRBJ1-5
v_gene: TRBV9
CDR3aa: CASSLEGGGNQPQHF
CDR3nt: TGTGCCAGCAGCCTCGAAGGGGGAGGCAATCAGCCCCAGCATTTT

abundance: NA
d_gene: NA
j_gene: TRBJ1-4
v_gene: TRBV3-1/TRBV3-2
CDR3aa: CASSHVSYNEKLFF
CDR3nt: TGTGCCAGCAGCCACGTCAGTTATAATGAAAAACTGTTTTTT

abundance: once
d_gene: NA
j_gene: TRBJ1-2
v_gene: TRBV30
CDR3aa: CAWRESRNYGYTF
CDR3nt: TGTGCCTGGAGGGAGTCCCGAAACTATGGCTACACCTTC

abundance: once
d_gene: TRBD2
j_gene: TRBJ2-1
v_gene: TRBV5-1
CDR3aa: CASSLGGGSYNEQFF
CDR3nt: TGCGCCAGCAGCCTTGGCGGGGGCTCCTACAATGAGCAGTTCTTC

abundance: NA
d_gene: NA
j_gene: TRBJ2-1
v_gene: TRBV14
CDR3aa: CASSVTRFEQFF
CDR3nt: TGTGCCAGCAGCGTCACTCGTTTTGAGCAGTTCTTC

abundance: NA
d_gene: NA
j_gene: TRBJ2-3
v_gene: TRBV24-1
CDR3aa: CATSDLGGSSTDTQYF
CDR3nt: TGTGCCACCAGTGATCTAGGGGGTTCTAGCACAGATACGCAGTATTTT

abundance: NA
d_gene: NA
j_gene: TRBJ1-1
v_gene: TRBV11-2
CDR3aa: CASSLEGRNTEAFF
CDR3nt: TGTGCCAGCAGCTTAGAGGGGAGGAACACTGAAGCTTTCTTT

abundance: NA
d_gene: TRBD2
j_gene: TRBJ2-2
v_gene: TRBV7-9
CDR3aa: CASSFDSGGHAGELFF
CDR3nt: TGTGCCAGCAGCTTCGATAGCGGGGGCCACGCCGGGGAGCTGTTTTTT

abundance: NA
d_gene: NA
j_gene: TRBJ1-2
v_gene: TRBV12-3/TRBV12-4
CDR3aa: CASSPQFYGYTF
CDR3nt: TGTGCCAGCAGTCCGCAGTTCTATGGCTACACCTTC

abundance: NA
d_gene: TRBD1
j_gene: TRBJ1-5
v_gene: TRBV28
CDR3aa: CASGSGGSRQPQHF
CDR3nt: TGTGCCAGCGGGTCAGGGGGATCGCGACAGCCCCAGCATTTT

abundance: NA
d_gene: TRBD1
j_gene: TRBJ2-7
v_gene: TRBV10-3
CDR3aa: CAISESGTGAYEQYF
CDR3nt: TGTGCCATCAGTGAGTCGGGGACAGGCGCCTACGAGCAGTACTTC

abundance: NA
d_gene: TRBD2
j_gene: TRBJ2-3
v_gene: TRBV7-6
CDR3aa: CASSLARGVTDTQYF
CDR3nt: TGTGCCAGCAGCTTAGCGCGGGGGGTAACAGATACGCAGTATTTT

abundance: NA
d_gene: NA
j_gene: TRBJ2-1
v_gene: TRBV7-3
CDR3aa: CASSLTSNYNEQFF
CDR3nt: TGTGCCAGCAGCCTGACTAGTAACTACAATGAGCAGTTCTTC

abundance: NA
d_gene: TRBD1
j_gene: TRBJ1-2
v_gene: TRBV12-3/TRBV12-4
CDR3aa: CASTRDRYYGYTF
CDR3nt: TGTGCCAGCACCCGGGACAGATACTATGGCTACACCTTC

abundance: few
d_gene: NA
j_gene: TRBJ1-1
v_gene: TRBV2
CDR3aa: CASANAGVQRTEAFF
CDR3nt: TGTGCCAGCGCAAACGCGGGGGTTCAACGGACTGAAGCTTTCTTT

abundance: NA
d_gene: TRBD1
j_gene: TRBJ1-2
v_gene: TRBV7-9
CDR3aa: CASSLLTGEGYTF
CDR3nt: TGTGCCAGCAGCTTACTGACAGGGGAAGGCTACACCTTC

abundance: NA
d_gene: TRBD1
j_gene: TRBJ2-7
v_gene: TRBV6-5
CDR3aa: CASSKQGEHEQYF
CDR3nt: TGTGCCAGCAGTAAACAGGGGGAGCACGAGCAGTACTTC

abundance: NA
d_gene: NA
j_gene: TRBJ1-6
v_gene: TRBV5-1
CDR3aa: CASSLDSTNSPLHF
CDR3nt: TGCGCCAGCAGCTTGGACAGTACTAATTCACCCCTCCACTTT

abundance: NA
d_gene: NA
j_gene: TRBJ1-2
v_gene: TRBV10-3
CDR3aa: CAISAEGYYGYTF
CDR3nt: TGTGCCATCAGTGCGGAGGGCTACTATGGCTACACCTTC

abundance: once
d_gene: NA
j_gene: TRBJ1-2
v_gene: TRBV28
CDR3aa: CASSWAYGNYGYTF
CDR3nt: TGTGCCAGCAGTTGGGCCTACGGTAACTATGGCTACACCTTC